The clone carrying this T cell receptor delta chain is labeled large. This specimen comes from a study of gamma-delta chains in newborns, infants, children. Study summary: Innate gammadelta T cells reportedly expand polyclonally right after birth, driven by microbial exposure, per the title.

TCRdb reapplied CATT to the reads. This repertoire shows more than 2,500 delta-chain clones, more than 2.5% found once; its top ten account for roughly 7.1%. This TCR was recovered from a child who was a newborn, infant or young child, either healthy, febrile or measles-vaccinated (not recorded which). The specimen was blood.

DNA of the CDR3: TGTGCCTGTGACGTACTGGGGGATACGACGCTACACACCGATAAACTCATCTTT. This codes for CACDVLGDTTLHTDKLIF. V usage is TRDV2 and J usage is TRDJ1, with TRDD3 identical over 13 bases. CDR3 length: 18 amino acids. CDR1 is GEAIGNYY and CDR2 is EKD in the germline V gene. After removal of 3 bases from V and 0 bases from J, the junction contained 9 bases not matched to a gene.